The 15 T cell receptor beta chains in this list originate from one sample, sequenced in a study of OX40 agonist ivuxolimab in advanced cancers. Using immunoSEQ multiplex PCR, the repertoire was profiled, and TCRdb retains in-frame clones only, with some absent. Of tens of thousands of clones in the sample, more than 75% were seen once. Here the sequenced sample was CD4+ or CD8+ T cells sorted from blood, taken in a trial of the OX40 agonist ivuxolimab. Receptor source: an adult with an advanced solid tumor such as melanoma, head and neck, liver or kidney cancer.

This sequence joins TRBV5-1 and TRBJ2-5; D is possibly TRBD2 (6 bases). CDR1 is SGHRS, CDR2 YFSETQ, per germline. The CDR3 is 13 residues long. V gave up 4 bases and J gave up 1 base, with 8 bases separating them. The DNA of the CDR3 is TGCGCCAGCAGCGCGGGGAGCCAAGAGACCCAGTACTTC. Its translation is CASSAGSQETQYF. The full variable domain, its missing parts supplied by reference TRBV5-1 and TRBJ2-5, is KAGVTQTPRYLIKTRGQQVTLSCSPISGHRSVSWYQQTPGQGLQFLFEYFSETQRNKGNFPGRFSGRQFSNSRSEMNVSTLELGDSALYLCASSAGSQETQYFGPGTRLLVL.

This chain links TRBV6-5 with TRBJ2-7, with D tentatively TRBD1 (7 bases). Germline loops: CDR1 MNHEY, CDR2 SVGAGI. The V gene lost 4 bases and the J gene lost 6 bases, with 22 bases spanning the gap. The CDR3 consists of 16 residues. The CDR3 region has the DNA TGTGCCAGCAGTTTTGTGGGGGGACAGTATGCGGGCGAGCAGTACTTC. It specifies CASSFVGGQYAGEQYF.

This clone came up a few times. The chain links TRBV6-5 to TRBJ2-1; TRBD2 matches at 10 bases. Germline values: CDR1 MNHEY, CDR2 SVGAGI. This CDR3 is 15 amino acids long. With V trimmed by 4 bases and J by 7 bases, 7 bases remained unmatched. The CDR3 DNA reads TGTGCCAGCAGTTCTAGCGGGGGAAAAAGGAATGAGCAGTTCTTC. Its translation: CASSSSGGKRNEQFF.

This chain connects TRBV18 to TRBJ1-1, with D perhaps TRBD1 (6 bases). In germline, CDR1 is KGHSH, CDR2 LQKENI. This CDR3 is 13 amino acids long. V was clipped by 8 bases and J by 1 base, with 11 bases between them. CDR3 sequence (DNA): TGTGCCAGCCGACGGGGGCAGAACACTGAAGCTTTCTTT. Its translation: CASRRGQNTEAFF.

This chain uses TRBV5-1 with TRBJ2-4, with a weak D call TRBD2 (7 bases). This CDR3 region has 16 residues. CDR1 SGHRS and CDR2 YFSETQ come from the germline V gene. Trimming took 4 bases from V and 2 from J, leaving 16 bases between them. CDR3 bases: TGCGCCAGCAGCCGGGGGGCGGACGCAACCAAAAACATTCAGTACTTC. Protein sequence: CASSRGADATKNIQYF.

This sequence joins TRBV11-2 and TRBJ1-2; D perhaps matches TRBD1 (5 bases). V gave up 2 bases and J gave up 5 bases, with 12 bases separating them. The germline V gene has CDR1 SGHAT and CDR2 FQNNGV. The CDR3 sequence is 14 residues long. CDR3 amino acids: CASSLMKGWYGYTF. The CDR3 DNA reads as TGTGCCAGCAGCTTAATGAAGGGGTGGTATGGCTACACCTTC.

V gene TRBV6-6 combines with J gene TRBJ1-1; a weak D match, TRBD1 (6 bases). This CDR3 spans 16 amino acids. With 4 bases removed from V and 3 bases from J, the gap between germline ends came to 18 bases. Germline values: CDR1 MNHNY, CDR2 SVGAGI (reference sequence). CDR3 nucleotide sequence: TGTGCCAGCAGTTTCGACCGGGGGCGGGGGGACACTGAAGCTTTCTTT. It yields the protein CASSFDRGRGDTEAFF.

J is TRBJ2-1 and V is TRBV9; 8 bases align to TRBD2. V shed 3 bases, J shed 6 bases, and the junction held 8 bases outside the gene matches. The CDR3 length is 15 residues. Germline V gene lookup returns CDR1 SGDLS and CDR2 YYNGEE. The CDR3 DNA reads as TGTGCCAGCAGCGGCTCCGGGACTAGAGCCAATGAGCAGTTCTTC. It specifies CASSGSGTRANEQFF.

This chain joins TRBV5-5 and TRBJ1-6; maybe TRBD1 (6 bases). CDR3 length: 16 amino acids. Germline V lookup: CDR1 SGHKS, CDR2 YYEKEE (reference sequence). The ends were cut back, 2 bases at V and 1 base at J, with 10 bases in the middle. The CDR3 sequence: CASSFHRESYNSPLHF. DNA of the CDR3: TGTGCCAGCAGCTTCCACAGGGAGTCCTATAATTCACCCCTCCACTTT. The complete variable domain, with remaining parts taken from reference TRBV5-5 and TRBJ1-6, reads DAGVTQSPTHLIKTRGQQVTLRCSPISGHKSVSWYQQVLGQGPQFIFQYYEKEERGRGNFPDRFSARQFPNYSSELNVNALLLGDSALYLCASSFHRESYNSPLHFGNGTRLTVT.

V gene TRBV19 combines with J gene TRBJ1-2, with 7 bases aligning to TRBD1. Looked up from germline, CDR1 is LNHDA and CDR2 is SQIVND (reference sequence). V lost 7 bases to trimming and J lost 2 bases; unmatched junction nucleotides: 10. This CDR3 has 15 amino acids. The CDR3 DNA is TGTGCCAGTAACGATAACAGGGGAACAAACTATGGCTACACCTTC. Translating gives CASNDNRGTNYGYTF.

The chain joins TRBV7-2 to TRBJ2-7; D is possibly TRBD1 or TRBD2 (5 bases each). V dropped 5 bases and J dropped 7 bases, with 15 bases sitting between them. From germline, CDR1 is SGHTA and CDR2 FQGNSA. This CDR3 is 13 amino acids long. CDR3 coding DNA: TGTGCCAGCAGCGAGGGGACGGGTCGGGAGCAGTACTTC. It codes for CASSEGTGREQYF.

J is TRBJ2-7 and V is TRBV18, with no clear D. Germline CDR1 KGHSH, CDR2 LQKENI. Trimming removed 1 base from V and 3 bases from J, with 10 bases in between. The CDR3 covers 14 residues. The CDR3 sequence is CASSPLDQLYEQYF. In DNA, the CDR3 is TGTGCCAGCTCACCACTGGACCAACTCTACGAGCAGTACTTC.

This clone has just a few counts. The gene calls are TRBV7-9 and TRBJ1-1; D gene unclear. The CDR3 has 11 residues. Germline assignment: CDR1 SEHNR and CDR2 FQNEAQ (reference sequence). Trimming left V 5 bases short and J 4 bases short, with 5 bases between. The CDR3 sequence is CASSPFTEAFF. The CDR3, as DNA: TGTGCCAGCAGCCCGTTCACTGAAGCTTTCTTT.

The chain carries TRBV5-1 and TRBJ2-1; D unresolved. Germline V gives CDR1 SGHRS, CDR2 YFSETQ. The V gene lost 4 bases and the J gene lost 5 bases, with 16 bases spanning the gap. This CDR3 has 15 residues. The CDR3 DNA sequence: TGCGCCAGCAGCCCGGATGGGTCCGCACACAATGAGCAGTTCTTC. It specifies CASSPDGSAHNEQFF.

CDR3 DNA sequence: TGTGCCAGCAGCCCTCAGGCGAACACTGAAGCTTTCTTT. Encoded protein: CASSPQANTEAFF. The genes are TRBV7-2 and TRBJ1-1; D is undetermined. Germline loops: CDR1 SGHTA, CDR2 FQGNSA. CDR3 length: 13 amino acids. V lost 5 bases to trimming and J lost 1 base, with 8 bases between them.